This TCR beta chain comes out of a study of CD8+ T cells in alopecia areata. Study at large: Twice a day, 5 to 10 mg of oral tofacitinib was administered to treated patients.

Reverse transcribed after extraction, RNA yielded cDNA as the sequencing template. Sequencing used immunoSEQ multiplex PCR; TCRdb keeps in-frame clones, though not all of them. The data contain about 120,000 clones, approximately 52% of them singletons. The junction had 8 bases not matched to a gene; V was cut back by 10 bases and J by 1 base. This CDR3 is 14 amino acids long. CDR1 MNHEY and CDR2 SVGAGI come from the germline V gene. Stated treatment: oral pan-JAK inhibitor, 5-10 mg twice daily. Lesional scalp tissue (obtained by punch biopsy) and peripheral blood were collected from alopecia areata patients.

The chain couples TRBV6-5 to TRBJ2-5; 8 bases map to TRBD1. The sample here was CD8+ T cells sorted from blood, taken at week 4, from a patient treated with tofacitinib. This sequence originates from a human donor with alopecia areata. The CDR3 loop is CATALTGAQETQYF. Here the CDR3 DNA reads TGTGCCACCGCATTGACAGGGGCCCAAGAGACCCAGTACTTC.